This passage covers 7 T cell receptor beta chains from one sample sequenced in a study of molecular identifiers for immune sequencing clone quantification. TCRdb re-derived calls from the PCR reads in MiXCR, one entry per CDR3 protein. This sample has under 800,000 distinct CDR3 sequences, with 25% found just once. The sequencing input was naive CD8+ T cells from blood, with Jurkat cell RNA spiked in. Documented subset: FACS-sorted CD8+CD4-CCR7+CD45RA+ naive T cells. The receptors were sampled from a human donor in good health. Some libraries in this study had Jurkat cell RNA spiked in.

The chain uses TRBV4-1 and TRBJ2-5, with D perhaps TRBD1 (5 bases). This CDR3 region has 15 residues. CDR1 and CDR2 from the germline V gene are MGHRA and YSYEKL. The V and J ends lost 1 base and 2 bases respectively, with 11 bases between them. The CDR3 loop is CASSQAPREQETQYF. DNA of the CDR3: TGCGCCAGCAGCCAAGCCCCCAGGGAACAAGAGACCCAGTACTTC.

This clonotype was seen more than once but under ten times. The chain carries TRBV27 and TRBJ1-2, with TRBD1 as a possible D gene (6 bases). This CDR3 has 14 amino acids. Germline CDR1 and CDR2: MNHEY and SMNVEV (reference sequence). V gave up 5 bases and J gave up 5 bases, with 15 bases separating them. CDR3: CASSPGTLLYGYTF. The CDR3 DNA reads TGTGCCAGCAGTCCCGGGACACTGCTGTATGGCTACACCTTC.

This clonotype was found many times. CDR3 sequence (DNA): TGTGCCAGCAGTTCACCCCCTCTGGGACAGGGGGTGGGAGATACGCAGTATTTT. It yields the protein CASSSPPLGQGVGDTQYF. The chain uses TRBV12-3 or TRBV12-4 and TRBJ2-3, with 11 bases matching TRBD1. V was pared by 4 bases and J by 5 bases, with 14 bases of the junction left unmatched. CDR3 size: 18 residues.

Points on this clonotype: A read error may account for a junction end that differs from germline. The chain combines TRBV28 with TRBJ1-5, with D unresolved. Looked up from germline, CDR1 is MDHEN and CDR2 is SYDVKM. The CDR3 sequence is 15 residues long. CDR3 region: CAGRRRTAVGQPQHF. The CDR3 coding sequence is TGTGCCGGCAGGCGTAGGACGGCGGTGGGACAGCCCCAGCATTTT.

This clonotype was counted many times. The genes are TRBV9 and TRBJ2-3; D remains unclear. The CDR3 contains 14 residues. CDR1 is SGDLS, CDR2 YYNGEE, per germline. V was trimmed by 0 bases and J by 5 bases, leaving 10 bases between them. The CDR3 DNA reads TGTGCCAGCAGCGTAGCCGGTTTAGGAGATACGCAGTATTTT. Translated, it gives CASSVAGLGDTQYF.

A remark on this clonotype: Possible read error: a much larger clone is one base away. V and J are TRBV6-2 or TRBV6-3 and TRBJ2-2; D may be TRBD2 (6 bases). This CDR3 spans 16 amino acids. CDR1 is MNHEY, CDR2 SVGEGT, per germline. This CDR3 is CASSWRGRANTGELSF. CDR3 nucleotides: TGTGCCAGCAGTTGGCGGGGACGGGCGAACACCGGGGAGCTGTCTTTT.

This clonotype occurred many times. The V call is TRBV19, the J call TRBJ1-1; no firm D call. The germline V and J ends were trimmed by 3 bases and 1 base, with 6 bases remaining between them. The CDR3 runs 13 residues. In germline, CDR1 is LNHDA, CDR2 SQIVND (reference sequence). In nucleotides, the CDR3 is TGTGCCAGTAGTATTCGAGGGAACACTGAAGCTTTCTTT. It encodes CASSIRGNTEAFF.